This T cell receptor (beta chain) was profiled in a study of blood T cell repertoires in COVID-19. Assay used: immunoSEQ multiplex PCR; TCRdb lists only in-frame clones, some missing. The sample holds 340,000 or so clones, 80% to 90% seen once. This clone was seen repeatedly, ten times or more. The germline gives CDR1 SGHRS, CDR2 YFSETQ. Trimming stripped 1 base from V and 1 base from J, with 17 bases between. The CDR3 is 17 residues long. The sample was PBMCs or T cells enriched from blood (not recorded which). V usage is TRBV5-1 and J usage is TRBJ1-1; unclear D gene. The sequence derives from a woman in her thirties or forties with acute COVID-19. The CDR3 sequence: CASSLRSGSITNTEAFF. The CDR3 region has the DNA TGCGCCAGCAGCTTGAGGTCGGGGAGTATCACGAACACTGAAGCTTTCTTT.